This T cell receptor beta chain was profiled in a study of control samples from healthy donors and cancer patients. The CDR3 length is 15 residues. Germline V lookup: CDR1 MGHRA, CDR2 YSYEKL. The J segment lost 3 bases and the V segment lost 7 bases, leaving 11 bases of the junction unmatched. TCRdb's copy holds only in-frame clones and misses some; the assay was immunoSEQ multiplex PCR. The sample holds approximately 210,000 clones; about 91% are singletons and the top ten take approximately 1.8%. This receptor was taken from a young man in good health. Material for sequencing was blood. The V call is TRBV4-1, the J call TRBJ1-2; TRBD1 matches 7 bases. The CDR3 spells CASNLQGDSYYGYTF. For the CDR3, the DNA is TGCGCCAGCAACCTTCAAGGGGACAGCTACTATGGCTACACCTTC.